This TCR beta chain emerged from a study of blood T cell repertoires in COVID-19. Per the original data handling: Reference gene primer amplification gave estimated nucleated cell counts. Clones were sequenced by immunoSEQ multiplex PCR, and TCRdb holds only the in-frame ones, with some missing. V, J and clone size derive from that table, while D and trimming were established from the DNA sequence. Of under 200,000 clones in the sample, about 85% were seen once. This clone was recorded only once. This may be a read error: a much more frequent sequence differs by one nucleotide. Other DNA sequences in this sample translate to the same CDR3. This CDR3 comprises 12 residues. Germline V CDR1 and CDR2: SGHDT, YYEEEE. Between the trimmed V and J ends, which lost 0 bases and 5 bases, there was a span of 5 bases.

This chain links TRBV5-6 with TRBJ2-5; perhaps TRBD2 as D (5 bases). Material for sequencing was peripheral blood. This receptor was taken from a man in his 70s with active or convalescent COVID-19. The CDR3 here is CASSLAGETQYF. As DNA, the CDR3 is TGTGCCAGCAGCTTGGCGGGGGAGACCCAGTACTTC.